One sample yielded the 5 T cell receptor beta chains listed below, sequenced in a study of CD8 T cells in Susac syndrome. Random hexamers were used to reverse transcribe about 0.45 to 1 ug of RNA. TCRdb ran MiXCR on the immunoSEQ multiplex PCR reads and lists one entry per CDR3 protein. The sample lists around 200,000 distinct CDR3 sequences, about 94% occurring once. Sequencing was done on a sample of CD8+ T cells from PBMCs. The receptors stem from a human donor with multiple sclerosis.

The chain is built from TRBV4-1 and TRBJ2-7, with D unresolved. Germline V gives CDR1 MGHRA, CDR2 YSYEKL. V was cut by 4 bases and J by 0 bases, with 10 bases left in between. The CDR3 is 14 amino acids. The CDR3 loop is CASSPGESSYEQYF. In DNA, the CDR3 is TGCGCCAGCAGCCCGGGCGAGAGCTCCTACGAGCAGTACTTC.

This rearrangement joins TRBV7-9 to TRBJ1-1; D gene unclear. Trimming left V 6 bases short and J 7 bases short, with 6 bases between. Germline V gene data show CDR1 as SEHNR and CDR2 as FQNEAQ (reference sequence). CDR3 length: 10 residues. The chain's CDR3 is CASRGSEAFF. The CDR3 DNA sequence: TGTGCCAGCAGGGGCAGTGAAGCTTTCTTT.

This rearrangement joins TRBV5-6 to TRBJ2-7; TRBD1 matches 7 bases. The CDR3 extends over 15 amino acids. Unmatched junction bases numbered 9, after V lost 6 bases and J lost 0 bases. CDR1 is SGHDT, CDR2 YYEEEE, per germline. The DNA for the CDR3 is TGTGCCAGCAACCCACAGGGGCCGCTCTCCTACGAGCAGTACTTC. Translated, it gives CASNPQGPLSYEQYF.

This rearrangement joins TRBV19 to TRBJ1-2, with D hard to call. The CDR3 totals 13 residues. The germline CDR1 and CDR2 sequences are LNHDA and SQIVND (reference sequence). V lost 2 bases, J lost 8 bases, and 12 bases lay in between. CDR3 DNA: TGTGCCAGTAGTATACACCCCGGGGAAGGCTACACCTTC. It is translated as CASSIHPGEGYTF.

This rearrangement joins TRBV6-5 to TRBJ2-7; D might be TRBD2 (6 bases). V dropped 2 bases and J dropped 3 bases, with 20 bases sitting between them. CDR3 length: 17 amino acids. In germline, CDR1 is MNHEY, CDR2 SVGAGI. CDR3 loop: CASSYGGGLSGFYEQYF. For the CDR3, the DNA is TGTGCCAGCAGTTACGGGGGAGGTTTATCGGGATTCTACGAGCAGTACTTC.